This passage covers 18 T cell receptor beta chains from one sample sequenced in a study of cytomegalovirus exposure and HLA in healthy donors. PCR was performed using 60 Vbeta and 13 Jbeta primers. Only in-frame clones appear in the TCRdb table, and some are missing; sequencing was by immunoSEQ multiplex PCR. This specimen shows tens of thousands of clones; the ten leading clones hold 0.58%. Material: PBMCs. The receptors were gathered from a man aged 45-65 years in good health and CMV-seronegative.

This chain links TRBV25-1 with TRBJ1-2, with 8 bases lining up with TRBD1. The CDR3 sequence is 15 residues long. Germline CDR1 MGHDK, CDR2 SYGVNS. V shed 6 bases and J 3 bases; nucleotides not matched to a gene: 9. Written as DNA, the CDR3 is TGTGCCAGCAGGGGAGGACAGGGCGTTTACTATGGCTACACCTTC. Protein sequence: CASRGGQGVYYGYTF.

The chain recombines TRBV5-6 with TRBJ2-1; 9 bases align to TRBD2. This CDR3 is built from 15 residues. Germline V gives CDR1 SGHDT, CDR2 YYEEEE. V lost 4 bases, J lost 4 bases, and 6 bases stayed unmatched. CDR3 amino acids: CASSDGTSLYNEQFF. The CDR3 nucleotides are TGTGCCAGCAGCGACGGGACTAGCCTATACAATGAGCAGTTCTTC.

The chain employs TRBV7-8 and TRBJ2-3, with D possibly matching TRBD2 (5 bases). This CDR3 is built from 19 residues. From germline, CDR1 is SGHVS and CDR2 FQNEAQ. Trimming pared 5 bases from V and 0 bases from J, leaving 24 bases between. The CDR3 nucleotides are TGTGCCAGCAGCACCCGGGAAAGTGAGAGACTTAAGAGCACAGATACGCAGTATTTT. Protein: CASSTRESERLKSTDTQYF.

The chain's CDR3 is CASSLTAQSNQPQHF. CDR3 DNA sequence: TGTGCCAGCAGCTTGACAGCCCAGAGCAATCAGCCCCAGCATTTT. V is TRBV5-8 and J is TRBJ1-5; D uncertain. V was clipped by 1 base and J by 1 base, with 9 bases between them. Germline CDR1 and CDR2: SGHTS and YDEGEE. The CDR3 loop spans 15 amino acids.

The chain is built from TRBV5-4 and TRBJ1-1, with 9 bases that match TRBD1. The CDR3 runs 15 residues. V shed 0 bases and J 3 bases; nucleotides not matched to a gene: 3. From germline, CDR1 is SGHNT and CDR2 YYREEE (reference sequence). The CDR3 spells CASSLARQGDTEAFF. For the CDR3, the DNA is TGTGCCAGCAGCTTGGCCAGACAGGGGGACACTGAAGCTTTCTTT.

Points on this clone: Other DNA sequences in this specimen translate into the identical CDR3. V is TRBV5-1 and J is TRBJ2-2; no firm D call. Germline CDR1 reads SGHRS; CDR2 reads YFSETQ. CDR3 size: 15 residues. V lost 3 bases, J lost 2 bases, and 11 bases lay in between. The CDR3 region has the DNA TGCGCCAGCAGCTCCCGTAACACAAACACCGGGGAGCTGTTTTTT. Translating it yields CASSSRNTNTGELFF.

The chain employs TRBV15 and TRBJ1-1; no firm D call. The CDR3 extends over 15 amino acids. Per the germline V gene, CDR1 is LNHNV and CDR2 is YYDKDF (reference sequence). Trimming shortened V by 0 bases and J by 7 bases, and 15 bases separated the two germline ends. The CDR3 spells CATSRDPAERGEAFF. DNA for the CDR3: TGTGCCACCAGCAGAGATCCGGCGGAAAGAGGTGAAGCTTTCTTT.

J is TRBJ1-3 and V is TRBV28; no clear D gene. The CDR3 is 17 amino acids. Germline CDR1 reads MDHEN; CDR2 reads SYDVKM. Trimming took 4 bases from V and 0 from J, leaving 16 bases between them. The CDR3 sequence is CASSSAAYTTSGNTIYF. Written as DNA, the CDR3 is TGTGCCAGCAGTTCCGCGGCTTACACAACCTCTGGAAACACCATATATTTT.

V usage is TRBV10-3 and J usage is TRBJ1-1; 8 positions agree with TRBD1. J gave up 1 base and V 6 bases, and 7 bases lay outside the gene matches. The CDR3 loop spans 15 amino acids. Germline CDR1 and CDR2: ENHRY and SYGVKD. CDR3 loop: CAIRAGGAGNTEAFF. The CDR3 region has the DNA TGTGCCATCAGAGCAGGGGGCGCCGGGAACACTGAAGCTTTCTTT.

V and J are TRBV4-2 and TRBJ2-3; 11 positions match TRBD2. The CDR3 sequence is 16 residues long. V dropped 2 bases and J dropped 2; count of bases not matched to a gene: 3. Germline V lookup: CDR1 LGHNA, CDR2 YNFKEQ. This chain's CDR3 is CASSQTGLAATDTQYF. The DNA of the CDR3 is TGTGCCAGCAGCCAAACGGGACTAGCGGCCACAGATACGCAGTATTTT.

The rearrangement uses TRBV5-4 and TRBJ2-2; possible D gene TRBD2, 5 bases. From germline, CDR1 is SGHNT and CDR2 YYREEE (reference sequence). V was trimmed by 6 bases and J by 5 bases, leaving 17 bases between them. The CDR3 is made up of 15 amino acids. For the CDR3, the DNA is TGTGCCAGCAACAAACAATCGGGAAATACCGGGGAGCTGTTTTTT. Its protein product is CASNKQSGNTGELFF.

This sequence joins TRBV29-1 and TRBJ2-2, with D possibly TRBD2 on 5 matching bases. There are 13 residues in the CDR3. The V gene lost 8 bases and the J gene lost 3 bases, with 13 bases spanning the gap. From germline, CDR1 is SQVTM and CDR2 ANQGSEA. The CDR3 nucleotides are TGCAGCCTCCGCAGGACTGACACCGGGGAGCTGTTTTTT. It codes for CSLRRTDTGELFF.

In DNA, the CDR3 is TGTGCCAGCAGCTTATGGGCAGGCGATCAGCCCCAGCATTTT. Its translation is CASSLWAGDQPQHF. The chain recombines TRBV7-2 with TRBJ1-5; D is uncertain. Trimming shortened V by 2 bases and J by 5 bases, and 10 bases separated the two germline ends. The V gene's germline CDR1 is SGHTA and CDR2 FQGNSA. The CDR3 spans 14 residues.

The DNA of the CDR3 is TGTGCCAGCAGTTTGAGGGGGCGGGACTACGAGCAGTACTTC. Its protein is CASSLRGRDYEQYF. This sequence joins TRBV28 and TRBJ2-7; D possibly corresponds to TRBD1 (7 bases). The CDR3 length is 14 residues. Trimming removed 3 bases from V and 3 bases from J, with 12 bases in between. Per germline, CDR1 MDHEN and CDR2 SYDVKM.

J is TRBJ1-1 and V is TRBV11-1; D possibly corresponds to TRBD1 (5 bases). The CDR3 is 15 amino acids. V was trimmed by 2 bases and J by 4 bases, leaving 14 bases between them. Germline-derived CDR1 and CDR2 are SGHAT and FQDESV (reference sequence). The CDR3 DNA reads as TGTGCCAGCAGCTTATCGGGGGGACGAGCCACTGAAGCTTTCTTT. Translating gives CASSLSGGRATEAFF.

The CDR3 DNA sequence: TGTGCCAGCAGCAAGTGGGACAGGGGGGCTGAAGCTTTCTTT. This sequence encodes CASSKWDRGAEAFF. The chain is built from TRBV14 and TRBJ1-1, with 11 bases identical to TRBD1. Per germline, CDR1 SGHDN and CDR2 FVKESK. This CDR3 has 14 amino acids. V was clipped by 5 bases and J by 6 bases; unmatched bases: 5.

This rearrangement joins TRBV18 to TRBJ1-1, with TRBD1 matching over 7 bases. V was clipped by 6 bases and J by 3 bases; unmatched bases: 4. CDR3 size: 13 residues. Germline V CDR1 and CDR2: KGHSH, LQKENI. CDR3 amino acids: CASSEQGYTEAFF. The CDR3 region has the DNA TGTGCCAGCTCCGAACAGGGGTACACTGAAGCTTTCTTT. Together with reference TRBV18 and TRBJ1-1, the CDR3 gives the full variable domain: NAGVMQNPRHLVRRRGQEARLRCSPMKGHSHVYWYRQLPEEGLKFMVYLQKENIIDESGMPKERFSAEFPKEGPSILRIQQVVRGDSAAYFCASSEQGYTEAFFGQGTRLTVV.

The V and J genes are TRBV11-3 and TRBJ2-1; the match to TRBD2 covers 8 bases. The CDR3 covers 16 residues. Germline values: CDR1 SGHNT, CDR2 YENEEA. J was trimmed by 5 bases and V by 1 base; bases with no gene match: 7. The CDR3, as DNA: TGTGCCAGCAGCTTAGGACGGGGGGGACGGAACAATGAGCAGTTCTTC. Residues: CASSLGRGGRNNEQFF.